This T cell receptor beta chain is from a study of Ad26.COV2.S vaccination and SARS-CoV-2 variants. Overall study: As a participant in COV1001, the donor was in the Ad26.COV2.S trial arm. Ad26.COV2.S shots went into the muscle once or twice, 56 days apart.

Described treatment: around 19 received Ad26.COV2.S at low or high dose, single or two shots; a few received placebo; per-sample allocation not given. After the first vaccine or placebo injection, samples were drawn on day 63. A Boston donor was an adult aged 18-55 years. As its vector, the vaccine had Ad26, which expressed Wuhan-strain SARS-CoV-2 spike. Sequencing used immunoSEQ multiplex PCR; TCRdb keeps in-frame clones, though not all of them. This table has about 460,000 clones, roughly 87% appearing once. Trimming stripped 6 bases from V and 2 bases from J, with 11 bases between. The germline CDR1 and CDR2 sequences are MDHEN and SYDVKM. This CDR3 contains 14 residues.

The chain links TRBV28 to TRBJ1-5; D perhaps matches TRBD1 (6 bases). This receptor was obtained from a person between 18 and 59 years old who received the Ad26.COV2.S COVID-19 vaccine or a placebo. Material: peripheral blood, obtained in a trial of Ad26.COV2.S vaccine versus placebo. The CDR3 bases are TGTGCCAGCAGACGGGACATTGGCAATCAGCCCCAGCATTTT. As protein: CASRRDIGNQPQHF.